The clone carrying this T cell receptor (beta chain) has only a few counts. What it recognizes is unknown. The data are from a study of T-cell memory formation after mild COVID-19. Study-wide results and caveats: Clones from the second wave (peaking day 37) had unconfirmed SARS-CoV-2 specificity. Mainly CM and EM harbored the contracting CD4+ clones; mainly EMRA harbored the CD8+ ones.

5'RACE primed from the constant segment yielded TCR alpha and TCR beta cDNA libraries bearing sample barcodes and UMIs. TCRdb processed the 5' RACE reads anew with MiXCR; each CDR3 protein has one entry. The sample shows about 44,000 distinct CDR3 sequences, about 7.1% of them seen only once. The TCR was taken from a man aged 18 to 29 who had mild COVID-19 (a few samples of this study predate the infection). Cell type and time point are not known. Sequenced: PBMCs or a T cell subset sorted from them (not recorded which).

The CDR3, as DNA: TGTGCCACCAGCAGGGGCCCCCAAGACAATGAGCAGTTCTTC. Its translation is CATSRGPQDNEQFF. The V and J genes are TRBV15 and TRBJ2-1; D ambiguous. CDR3 length equals 14 residues. Trimming removed 3 bases from V and 5 bases from J, with 11 bases in between. CDR1 and CDR2 from the germline V gene are LNHNV and YYDKDF (reference sequence).